The 32 T cell receptor beta chains below were found in one sample sequenced in a study of Ad26.COV2.S vaccination and SARS-CoV-2 variants. Treatment of the sample: 15 to 20 received Ad26.COV2.S at low or high dose, single or two shots; about 5 received placebo; per-sample allocation not given. The samples were gathered on day 63 after the first injection of vaccine or placebo. Method: immunoSEQ multiplex PCR; TCRdb's copy keeps in-frame clones and lacks some. The sample carries 330,000 or so clones, around 90% recorded once. Sequenced here: peripheral blood, sampled in a trial of Ad26.COV2.S vaccine versus placebo. The receptors here all came from a person between 18 and 59 years old who received the Ad26.COV2.S COVID-19 vaccine or a placebo.

The chain uses TRBV6-2 or TRBV6-3 and TRBJ2-7, with D possibly TRBD2 on 5 matching bases. The germline V and J ends were trimmed by 8 bases and 0 bases, with 11 bases remaining between them. The CDR3 loop spans 13 amino acids. Looked up from germline, CDR1 is MNHEY and CDR2 is SVGEGT. The CDR3 is CASGSTSSYEQYV. In DNA, the CDR3 is TGTGCCAGCGGTTCTACTAGCTCCTACGAGCAGTACGTC.

The chain combines TRBV7-3 with TRBJ1-1; D is uncertain. The CDR3 extends over 14 amino acids. CDR1 and CDR2 from the germline V gene are SGHTA and FQGTGA. V lost 6 bases to trimming and J lost 4 bases, with 15 bases between them. CDR3 sequence reads: CASRMTIGLTEAFF. CDR3 bases: TGTGCCAGCAGGATGACAATCGGGCTCACTGAAGCTTTCTTT.

The CDR3 region is CASFLLAGDRPRQSEQFF. In nucleotides, the CDR3 is TGTGCCAGCTTTTTACTAGCGGGGGACCGCCCCCGACAGAGTGAGCAGTTCTTC. The rearrangement uses TRBV27 and TRBJ2-1, with 11 nucleotides matching TRBD2. Losses at the gene ends were 8 bases for V and 9 bases for J; bases not matched to a gene: 21. CDR1 is MNHEY and CDR2 is SMNVEV in the germline V gene (reference sequence). This CDR3 region has 18 residues.

V usage is TRBV27 and J usage is TRBJ1-5; maybe TRBD1 (5 bases). From germline, CDR1 is MNHEY and CDR2 SMNVEV (reference sequence). The ends were cut back, 4 bases at V and 3 bases at J, with 16 bases in the middle. CDR3 length equals 16 residues. This chain's CDR3 is CASSSAPAGLNQPQHF. In nucleotides, the CDR3 is TGTGCCAGCAGTTCGGCTCCGGCAGGGCTCAATCAGCCCCAGCATTTT.

The V gene is TRBV4-3, the J gene TRBJ1-5; D not resolved. The germline gives CDR1 LGHNA, CDR2 YSLEER. The CDR3 sequence is 15 residues long. V lost 0 bases, J lost 6 bases, and 12 bases lay in between. In nucleotides, the CDR3 is TGCGCCAGCAGCCAAGATGCGTATGTGGTTCAGCCCCAGCATTTT. Translated: CASSQDAYVVQPQHF.

V is TRBV18 and J is TRBJ2-7; 8 bases are a match to TRBD1. The germline gives CDR1 KGHSH, CDR2 LQKENI. The CDR3 runs to 13 residues. The ends lost 3 bases at V and 5 bases at J; junction bases unmatched: 3. CDR3 DNA: TGTGCCAGCTCACCCCTGGACAGGGACGAGCAGTACGTC. Translation gives CASSPLDRDEQYV.

This clone was recorded a few times. The chain uses TRBV3-1 (or the pseudogene TRBV3-2) and TRBJ1-1, with D possibly being TRBD1 (6 bases). The CDR3 spans 14 residues. Germline assignment: CDR1 LGHDT and CDR2 YNNKEL (reference sequence). The germline V and J ends were trimmed by 1 base and 1 base, with 7 bases remaining between them. CDR3 coding DNA: TGTGCCAGCAGCCAAGGGACAGCGAACACTGAAGCTTTCTTT. It is translated as CASSQGTANTEAFF.

The rearrangement joins TRBV12-3 or TRBV12-4 to TRBJ1-4, with D perhaps matching TRBD1 (5 bases). This CDR3 has 13 residues. Trimming took 5 bases from V and 8 from J, leaving 12 bases between them. The CDR3 loop is CASSTARGEKLFF. CDR3 sequence (DNA): TGTGCCAGCAGTACGGCCCGGGGGGAAAAACTGTTTTTT.

The genes are TRBV30 and TRBJ1-2; D remains ambiguous. V was cut by 1 base and J by 8 bases, with 14 bases left in between. Per the germline V gene, CDR1 is GTSNPN and CDR2 is SVGIG (reference sequence). This CDR3 has 13 residues. The CDR3 region is CAWSAQVAMGYTF. The CDR3 DNA is TGTGCCTGGAGTGCACAAGTGGCAATGGGCTACACCTTC.

This rearrangement joins TRBV28 to TRBJ1-2; TRBD1 agrees at 7 bases. The CDR3 length is 13 residues. Germline V gene lookup returns CDR1 MDHEN and CDR2 SYDVKM. V dropped 11 bases and J dropped 4; count of bases not matched to a gene: 10. Written as DNA, the CDR3 is TGTGCCGTGACAGGGAGGGGTATCTATGGCTACACCTTC. Translating gives CAVTGRGIYGYTF.

This sequence joins TRBV24-1 and TRBJ2-5; tentative D call: TRBD2 (6 bases). Germline CDR1 is KGHDR and CDR2 is SFDVKD. Trimming pared 8 bases from V and 7 bases from J, leaving 13 bases between. The CDR3 spans 12 residues. CDR3 DNA: TGTGCCACCAAGGGCCCGGAGGGGACCCAGTACTTC. It translates to CATKGPEGTQYF.

The gene calls are TRBV19 and TRBJ1-1; D is ambiguous. V shed 0 bases and J shed 0 bases, with 8 bases lying between them. Germline values: CDR1 LNHDA, CDR2 SQIVND (reference sequence). The CDR3 sequence is 15 residues long. For the CDR3, the DNA is TGTGCCAGTAGTATAGACACAGAGATGAACACTGAAGCTTTCTTT. Protein sequence: CASSIDTEMNTEAFF.

Remarks on this clone: Other DNA variants within this sample encode the same CDR3. The V call is TRBV19, the J call TRBJ2-5, with no clear D. Trimming took 2 bases from V and 5 from J, leaving 3 bases between them. In germline, CDR1 is LNHDA, CDR2 SQIVND (reference sequence). There are 11 residues in the CDR3. The CDR3 loop is CASSIRETQYF. The CDR3 DNA reads TGTGCCAGTAGTATAAGGGAGACCCAGTACTTC.

This clone appeared once. V usage is TRBV7-2 and J usage is TRBJ1-1; 7 nucleotides line up with TRBD1. The germline CDR1 and CDR2 sequences are SGHTA and FQGNSA. This CDR3 region has 15 residues. Trimming cost V 4 bases and J 0 bases; bases outside gene matches: 5. CDR3 sequence (DNA): TGTGCCAGCAGCTCACAGACAGGGATGAACACTGAAGCTTTCTTT. Its protein product is CASSSQTGMNTEAFF.

This clone appeared a single time. The V gene is TRBV6-5, the J gene TRBJ2-7; 10 bases match TRBD1. J lost 1 base, V lost 6 bases, and 6 bases had no gene match. The CDR3 contains 15 residues. Germline CDR1 reads MNHEY; CDR2 reads SVGAGI. CDR3 residues: CASRQVDRGSYEQYF. CDR3 bases: TGTGCCAGCAGGCAAGTGGACAGGGGGTCCTACGAGCAGTACTTC.

The chain combines TRBV6-6 with TRBJ1-2; D possibly corresponds to TRBD1 (5 bases). The germline gives CDR1 MNHNY, CDR2 SVGAGI (reference sequence). Trimming took 5 bases from V and 8 from J, leaving 21 bases between them. This CDR3 contains 15 residues. The CDR3 is CASSPTLGPYGGYTF. The CDR3, as DNA: TGTGCCAGCAGTCCCACCCTGGGACCCTATGGGGGCTACACCTTC.

This chain links TRBV19 with TRBJ1-1; maybe TRBD1 (6 bases). The CDR3 consists of 16 residues. The germline V gene encodes CDR1 LNHDA and CDR2 SQIVND (reference sequence). V was pared by 2 bases and J by 2 bases, with 15 bases between. The chain's CDR3 is CASSIIALTGNTEAFF. The DNA of the CDR3 is TGTGCCAGTAGTATAATCGCCCTGACAGGTAACACTGAAGCTTTCTTT.

In its sample, this clone was seen once. The V and J genes are TRBV2 and TRBJ1-1; TRBD1 agrees at 7 bases. V lost 6 bases and J lost 8; bases outside the gene matches: 0. CDR3 length: 10 residues. Germline CDR1 and CDR2: SNHLY and FYNNEI. CDR3 bases: TGTGCCAGCAGGACAGGGGAAGCTTTCTTT. This translates into CASRTGEAFF.

V is TRBV9 and J is TRBJ1-2; maybe TRBD1 (5 bases). Germline-derived CDR1 and CDR2 are SGDLS and YYNGEE. The CDR3 runs to 13 residues. Trimming removed 0 bases at V and 5 bases at J, with 8 bases between. The CDR3 here is CASSVDRMYGYTF. In DNA, the CDR3 is TGTGCCAGCAGCGTAGACAGGATGTATGGCTACACCTTC.

The CDR3 nucleotides are TGTGCCAGCAGCTTAGCGGGGGACAGGGGATGGACCGGGGAGCTGTTTTTT. Protein sequence: CASSLAGDRGWTGELFF. This chain links TRBV7-9 with TRBJ2-2; 10 bases agree with TRBD1. With V trimmed by 0 bases and J by 5 bases, 6 bases remained unmatched. Germline-derived CDR1 and CDR2 are SEHNR and FQNEAQ (reference sequence). The CDR3 totals 17 residues.

The J gene is TRBJ2-1, the V gene TRBV12-3 or TRBV12-4; TRBD1 matches 8 bases. The CDR3 totals 13 residues. Germline trimming cut 10 bases from V and 4 bases from J; bases unmatched to any gene: 6. The DNA for the CDR3 is TGTGCCATCTCGGGACAGGCTTACAATGAGCAGTTCTTC. Translating gives CAISGQAYNEQFF.

The V gene is TRBV7-2, the J gene TRBJ2-7, with D unclear. The germline V gene encodes CDR1 SGHTA and CDR2 FQGNSA. This CDR3 has 14 residues. Trimming pared 0 bases from V and 4 bases from J, leaving 10 bases between. The CDR3 nucleotides read TGTGCCAGCAGCTTAGCTAGTCGTTCTTACGAGCAGTACTTC. Translated: CASSLASRSYEQYF.

The V gene is TRBV19, the J gene TRBJ1-5; D perhaps matches TRBD1 (6 bases). There are 14 residues in the CDR3. Looked up from germline, CDR1 is LNHDA and CDR2 is SQIVND (reference sequence). Between the trimmed V and J ends, which lost 5 bases and 5 bases, there was a span of 13 bases. CDR3 DNA sequence: TGTGCCAGTAGTCACCGACAGGAGCATCAGCCCCAGCATTTT. Its translation is CASSHRQEHQPQHF.

The gene calls are TRBV7-2 and TRBJ2-5, with 7 bases that match TRBD2. V gave up 5 bases and J gave up 4 bases; unmatched junction bases: 10. CDR1 SGHTA and CDR2 FQGNSA come from the germline V gene. CDR3 length: 15 amino acids. The CDR3 DNA follows: TGTGCCAGCAGCCTCGCGGCCTTAGCGGGAGAGACCCAGTACTTC. This gives the protein CASSLAALAGETQYF.

The gene calls are TRBV2 and TRBJ1-1, with TRBD1 matching 7 bases. Per the germline V gene, CDR1 is SNHLY and CDR2 is FYNNEI. The ends lost 6 bases at V and 3 bases at J; junction bases unmatched: 25. The CDR3 is 20 residues long. The CDR3 sequence: CASSIPRRVETGPLDTEAFF. CDR3 nucleotides: TGTGCCAGCAGCATCCCTCGACGAGTAGAGACAGGGCCGCTCGACACTGAAGCTTTCTTT.

The J gene is TRBJ2-6, the V gene TRBV5-1, with D hard to call. The CDR3 spans 19 residues. The V end was cut by 1 base, the J end by 0 bases, with 17 bases between. Germline loops: CDR1 SGHRS, CDR2 YFSETQ. CDR3: CASSLISRSENSGANVLTF. CDR3 DNA sequence: TGCGCCAGCAGCTTGATCTCTCGTTCTGAGAACTCTGGGGCCAACGTCCTGACTTTC.

This chain links TRBV5-8 with TRBJ1-2, with TRBD1 as a possible D gene (5 bases). Trimming left V 4 bases short and J 4 bases short, with 14 bases between. The CDR3 consists of 14 residues. The germline CDR1 and CDR2 sequences are SGHTS and YDEGEE. CDR3 nucleotide sequence: TGTGCCAGCAGCCCCGGGACGGAACTCTATGGCTACACCTTC. Translating gives CASSPGTELYGYTF.

V usage is TRBV7-2 and J usage is TRBJ1-5; D gene unclear. This CDR3 contains 14 residues. The ends were cut back, 3 bases at V and 3 bases at J, with 9 bases in the middle. The V gene's germline CDR1 is SGHTA and CDR2 FQGNSA. CDR3 sequence: CASSLGRFNQPQHF. As DNA, the CDR3 is TGTGCCAGCAGCTTGGGCAGATTCAATCAGCCCCAGCATTTT.

The genes are TRBV6-2 or TRBV6-3 and TRBJ1-2, with D unclear. The CDR3 loop spans 14 amino acids. Trimming took off 5 bases at V and 1 base at J, with 11 bases between the two ends. Germline V gene sequence: CDR1 MNHEY, CDR2 SVGEGT. CDR3 sequence (DNA): TGTGCCAGCAGTACGCTTAGAATTAACTATGGCTACACCTTC. This sequence encodes CASSTLRINYGYTF.

V usage is TRBV10-2 and J usage is TRBJ1-2; D remains unclear. The CDR3 sequence is 14 residues long. The germline gives CDR1 WSHSY, CDR2 SAAADI. The V end lost 3 bases, the J end lost 4 bases, and 12 bases lay between the germline ends. CDR3 bases: TGCGCCAGCAGTGAATTGGTATCTGCCTATGGCTACACCTTC. It specifies CASSELVSAYGYTF.

This chain joins TRBV15 and TRBJ2-7; D is uncertain. V shed 3 bases and J shed 6 bases, with 9 bases lying between them. In germline, CDR1 is LNHNV, CDR2 YYDKDF (reference sequence). CDR3 size: 12 residues. CDR3 sequence (DNA): TGTGCCACCAGCAGTGCGAACGGCGAGCAGTACTTC. Translation gives CATSSANGEQYF.

This chain joins TRBV5-1 and TRBJ1-3; D remains ambiguous. The CDR3 spans 14 residues. Germline V lookup: CDR1 SGHRS, CDR2 YFSETQ. Trimming removed 5 bases from V and 0 bases from J, with 9 bases in between. The CDR3 DNA reads TGCGCCAGCAGGCCTCAATACTCTGGAAACACCATATATTTT. This sequence encodes CASRPQYSGNTIYF.